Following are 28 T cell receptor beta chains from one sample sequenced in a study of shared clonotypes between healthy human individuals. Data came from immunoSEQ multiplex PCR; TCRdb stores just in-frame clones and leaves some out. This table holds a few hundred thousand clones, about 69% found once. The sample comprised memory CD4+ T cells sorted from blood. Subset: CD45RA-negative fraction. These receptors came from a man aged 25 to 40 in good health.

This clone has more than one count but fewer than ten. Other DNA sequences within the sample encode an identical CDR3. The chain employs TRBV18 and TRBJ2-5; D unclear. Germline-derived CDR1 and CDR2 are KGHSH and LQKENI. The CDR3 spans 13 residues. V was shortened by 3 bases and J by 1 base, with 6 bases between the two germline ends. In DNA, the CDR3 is TGTGCCAGCTCACCTTCAGGCCAAGAGACCCAGTACTTC. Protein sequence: CASSPSGQETQYF.

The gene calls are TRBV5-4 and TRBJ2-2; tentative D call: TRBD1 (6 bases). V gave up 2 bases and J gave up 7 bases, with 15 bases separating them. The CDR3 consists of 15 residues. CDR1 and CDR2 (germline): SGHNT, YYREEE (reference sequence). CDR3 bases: TGTGCCAGCAGCTTCCGCGCAGGGGCAGGCGGGGAGCTGTTTTTT. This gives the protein CASSFRAGAGGELFF.

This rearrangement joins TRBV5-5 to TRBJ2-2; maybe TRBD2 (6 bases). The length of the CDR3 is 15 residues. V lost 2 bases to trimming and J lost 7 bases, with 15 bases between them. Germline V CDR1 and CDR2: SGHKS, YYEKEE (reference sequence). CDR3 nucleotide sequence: TGTGCCAGCAGCTTTCTACCCGGGGAGGTCGGGGAGCTGTTTTTT. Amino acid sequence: CASSFLPGEVGELFF.

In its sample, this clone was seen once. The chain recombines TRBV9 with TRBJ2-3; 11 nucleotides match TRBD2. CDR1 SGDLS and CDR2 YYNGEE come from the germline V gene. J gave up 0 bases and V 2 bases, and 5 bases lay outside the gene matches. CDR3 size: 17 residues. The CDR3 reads CASSVSTSGASTDTQYF. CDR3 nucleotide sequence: TGTGCCAGCAGCGTTTCGACTAGCGGGGCTAGCACAGATACGCAGTATTTT.

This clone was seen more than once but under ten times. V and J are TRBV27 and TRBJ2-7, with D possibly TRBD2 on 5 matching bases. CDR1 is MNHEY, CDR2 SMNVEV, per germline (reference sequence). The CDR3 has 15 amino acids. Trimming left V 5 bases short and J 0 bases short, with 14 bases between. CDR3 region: CASSPFRGYSYEQYF. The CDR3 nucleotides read TGTGCCAGCAGTCCTTTTCGCGGGTACTCCTACGAGCAGTACTTC.

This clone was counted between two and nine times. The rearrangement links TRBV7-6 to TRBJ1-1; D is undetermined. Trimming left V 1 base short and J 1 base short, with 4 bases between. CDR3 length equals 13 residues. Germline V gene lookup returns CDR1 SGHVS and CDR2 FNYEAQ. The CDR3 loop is CASSLVKNTEAFF. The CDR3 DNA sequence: TGTGCCAGCAGCTTAGTTAAGAACACTGAAGCTTTCTTT.

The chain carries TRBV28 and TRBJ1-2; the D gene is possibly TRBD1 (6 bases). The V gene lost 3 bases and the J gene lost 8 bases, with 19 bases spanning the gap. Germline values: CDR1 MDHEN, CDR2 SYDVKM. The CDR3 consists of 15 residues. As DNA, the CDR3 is TGTGCCAGCAGTTTCAGGGGTAGAGGGATGGGGGGCTACACCTTC. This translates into CASSFRGRGMGGYTF.

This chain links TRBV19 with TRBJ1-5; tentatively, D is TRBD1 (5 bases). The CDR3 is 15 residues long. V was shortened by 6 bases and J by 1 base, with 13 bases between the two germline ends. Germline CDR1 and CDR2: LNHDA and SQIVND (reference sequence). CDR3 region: CASRPGQQSNQPQHF. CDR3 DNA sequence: TGTGCCAGTAGACCCGGACAACAAAGCAATCAGCCCCAGCATTTT.

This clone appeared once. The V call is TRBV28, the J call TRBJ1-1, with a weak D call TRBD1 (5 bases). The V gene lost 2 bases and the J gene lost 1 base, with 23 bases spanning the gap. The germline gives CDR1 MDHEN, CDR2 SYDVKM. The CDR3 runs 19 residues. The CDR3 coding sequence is TGTGCCAGCAGTTTACCCTCTCGAGGAGTAAACAGGCAGAACACTGAAGCTTTCTTT. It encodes CASSLPSRGVNRQNTEAFF. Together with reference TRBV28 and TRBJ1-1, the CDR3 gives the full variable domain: DVKVTQSSRYLVKRTGEKVFLECVQDMDHENMFWYRQDPGLGLRLIYFSYDVKMKEKGDIPEGYSVSREKKERFSLILESASTNQTSMYLCASSLPSRGVNRQNTEAFFGQGTRLTVV.

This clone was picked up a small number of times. The DNA of the CDR3 is TGCGCCAGCAGCCAGGGAAGCAATCAGCCCCAGCATTTT. This sequence encodes CASSQGSNQPQHF. This rearrangement joins TRBV4-3 to TRBJ1-5; no reliable D call. Germline CDR1 is LGHNA and CDR2 is YSLEER. This CDR3 comprises 13 residues. V was cut by 3 bases and J by 1 base, with 4 bases left in between.

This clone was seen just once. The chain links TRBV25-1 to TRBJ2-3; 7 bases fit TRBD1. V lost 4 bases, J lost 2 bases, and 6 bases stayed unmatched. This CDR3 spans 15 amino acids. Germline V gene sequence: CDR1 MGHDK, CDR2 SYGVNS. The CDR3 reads CASSGSDRNTDTQYF. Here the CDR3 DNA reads TGTGCCAGCAGTGGCTCGGACAGGAACACAGATACGCAGTATTTT.

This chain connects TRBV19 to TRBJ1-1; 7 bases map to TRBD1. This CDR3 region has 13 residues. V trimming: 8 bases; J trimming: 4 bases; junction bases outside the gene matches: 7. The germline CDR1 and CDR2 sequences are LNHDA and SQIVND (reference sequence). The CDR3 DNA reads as TGTGCCAGTGCGACAGGGTTCGGCACTGAAGCTTTCTTT. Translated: CASATGFGTEAFF.

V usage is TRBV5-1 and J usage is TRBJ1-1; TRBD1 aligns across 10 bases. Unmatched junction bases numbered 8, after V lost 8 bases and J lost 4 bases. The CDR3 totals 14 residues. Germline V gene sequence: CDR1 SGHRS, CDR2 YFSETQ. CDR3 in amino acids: CASNKGTGATEAFF. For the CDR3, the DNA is TGCGCCAGTAACAAAGGGACAGGGGCCACTGAAGCTTTCTTT.

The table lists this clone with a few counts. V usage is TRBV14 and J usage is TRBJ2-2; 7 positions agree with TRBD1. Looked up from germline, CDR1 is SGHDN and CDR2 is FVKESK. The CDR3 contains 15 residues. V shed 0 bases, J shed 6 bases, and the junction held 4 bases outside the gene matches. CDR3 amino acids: CASSQEQGVPGELFF. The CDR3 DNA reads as TGTGCCAGCAGCCAAGAGCAGGGGGTACCCGGGGAGCTGTTTTTT.

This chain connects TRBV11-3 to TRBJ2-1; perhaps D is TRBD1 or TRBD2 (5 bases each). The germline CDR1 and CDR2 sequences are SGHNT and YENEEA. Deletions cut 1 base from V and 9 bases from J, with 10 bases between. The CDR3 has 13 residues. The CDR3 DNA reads TGTGCCAGCAGCTTAGTTATCGGGACTGAGCAGTTCTTC. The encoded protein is CASSLVIGTEQFF. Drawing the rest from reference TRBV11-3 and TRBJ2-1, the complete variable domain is EAGVVQSPRYKIIEKKQPVAFWCNPISGHNTLYWYLQNLGQGPELLIRYENEEAVDDSQLPKDRFSAERLKGVDSTLKIQPAELGDSAVYLCASSLVIGTEQFFGPGTRLTVL.

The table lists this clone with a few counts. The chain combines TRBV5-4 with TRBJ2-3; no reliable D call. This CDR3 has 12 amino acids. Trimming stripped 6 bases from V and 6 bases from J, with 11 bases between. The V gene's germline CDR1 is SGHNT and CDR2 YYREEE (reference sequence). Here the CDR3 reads CASTKPRDTQYF. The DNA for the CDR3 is TGTGCCAGCACAAAACCTCGTGATACGCAGTATTTT. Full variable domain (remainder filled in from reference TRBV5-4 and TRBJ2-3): ETGVTQSPTHLIKTRGQQVTLRCSSQSGHNTVSWYQQALGQGPQFIFQYYREEENGRGNFPPRFSGLQFPNYSSELNVNALELDDSALYLCASTKPRDTQYFGPGTRLTVL.

In DNA form, the CDR3 reads TGTGCCAGCAGCCCCAAAGGGGGGGGCGAGCAGTACTTC. This sequence encodes CASSPKGGGEQYF. This rearrangement joins TRBV7-2 to TRBJ2-7; a weak D match, TRBD2 (7 bases). V dropped 5 bases and J dropped 6 bases, with 14 bases sitting between them. This CDR3 is built from 13 residues. CDR1 is SGHTA and CDR2 is FQGNSA in the germline V gene.

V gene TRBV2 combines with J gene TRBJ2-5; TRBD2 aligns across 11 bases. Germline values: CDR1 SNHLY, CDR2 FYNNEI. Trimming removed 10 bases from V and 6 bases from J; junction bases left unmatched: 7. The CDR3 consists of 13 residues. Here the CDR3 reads CATTSGRGKTQYF. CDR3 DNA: TGTGCCACAACTAGCGGGAGAGGGAAGACCCAGTACTTC.

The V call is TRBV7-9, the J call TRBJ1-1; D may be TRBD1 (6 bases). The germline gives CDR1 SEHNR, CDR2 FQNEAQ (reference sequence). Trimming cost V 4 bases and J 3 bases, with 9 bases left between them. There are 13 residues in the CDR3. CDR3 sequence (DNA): TGTGCCAGCAGCTCCGGGGGGCACACTGAAGCTTTCTTT. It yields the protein CASSSGGHTEAFF.

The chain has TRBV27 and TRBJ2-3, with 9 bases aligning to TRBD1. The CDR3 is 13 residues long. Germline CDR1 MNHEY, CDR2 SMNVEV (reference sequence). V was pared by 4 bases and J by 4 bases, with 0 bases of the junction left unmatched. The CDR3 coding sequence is TGTGCCAGCAGTTGGGACAGGGCAGATACGCAGTATTTT. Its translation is CASSWDRADTQYF.

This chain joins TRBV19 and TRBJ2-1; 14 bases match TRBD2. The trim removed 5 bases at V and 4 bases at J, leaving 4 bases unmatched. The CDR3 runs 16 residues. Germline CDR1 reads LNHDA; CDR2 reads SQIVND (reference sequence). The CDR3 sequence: CASSLRLAGGYNEQFF. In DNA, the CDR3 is TGTGCCAGTAGTCTCAGACTAGCGGGAGGGTACAATGAGCAGTTCTTC.

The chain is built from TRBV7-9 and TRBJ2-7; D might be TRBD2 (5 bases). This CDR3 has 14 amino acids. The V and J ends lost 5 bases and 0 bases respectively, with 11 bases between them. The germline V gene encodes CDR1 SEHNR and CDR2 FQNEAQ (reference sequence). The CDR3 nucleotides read TGTGCCAGCAGCGATAGCGCTTCCTCCTACGAGCAGTACTTC. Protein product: CASSDSASSYEQYF.

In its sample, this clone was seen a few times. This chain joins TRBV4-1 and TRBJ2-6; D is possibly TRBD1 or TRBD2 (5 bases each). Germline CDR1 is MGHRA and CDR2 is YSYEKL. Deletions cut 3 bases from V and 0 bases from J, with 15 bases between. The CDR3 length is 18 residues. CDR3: CASSHAPGARSGANVLTF. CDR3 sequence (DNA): TGCGCCAGCAGCCATGCACCCGGGGCCCGCTCTGGGGCCAACGTCCTGACTTTC.

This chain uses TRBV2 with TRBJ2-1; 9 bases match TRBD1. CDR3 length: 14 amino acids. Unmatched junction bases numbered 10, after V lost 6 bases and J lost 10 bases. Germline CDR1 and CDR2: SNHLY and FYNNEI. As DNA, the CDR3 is TGTGCCAGCAGGAGGGGGGGGACAGGGATCGAGCAGTTCTTC. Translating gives CASRRGGTGIEQFF.

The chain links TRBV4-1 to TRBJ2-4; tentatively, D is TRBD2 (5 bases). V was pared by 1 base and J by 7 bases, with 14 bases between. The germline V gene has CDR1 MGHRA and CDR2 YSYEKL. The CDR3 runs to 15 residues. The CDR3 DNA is TGCGCCAGCAGCCAAGGTTCTGGGTCGGGGAACATTCAGTACTTC. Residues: CASSQGSGSGNIQYF.

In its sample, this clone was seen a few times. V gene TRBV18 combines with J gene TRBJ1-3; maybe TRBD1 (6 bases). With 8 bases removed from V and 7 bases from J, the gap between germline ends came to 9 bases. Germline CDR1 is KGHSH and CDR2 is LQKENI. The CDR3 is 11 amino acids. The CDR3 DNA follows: TGTGCCAGCACTCAGGGGAACACCATATATTTT. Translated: CASTQGNTIYF.

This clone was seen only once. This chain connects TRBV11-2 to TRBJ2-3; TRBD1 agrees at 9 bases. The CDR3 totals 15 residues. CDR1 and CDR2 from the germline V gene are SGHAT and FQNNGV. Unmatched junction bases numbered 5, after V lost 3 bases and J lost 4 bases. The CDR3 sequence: CASSFSTGGPDTQYF. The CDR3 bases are TGTGCCAGCAGCTTCTCTACAGGGGGCCCAGATACGCAGTATTTT.

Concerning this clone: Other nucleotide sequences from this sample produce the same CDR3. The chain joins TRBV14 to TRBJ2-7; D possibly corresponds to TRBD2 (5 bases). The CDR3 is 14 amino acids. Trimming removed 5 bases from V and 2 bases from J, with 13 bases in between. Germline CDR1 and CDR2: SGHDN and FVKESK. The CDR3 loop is CASSFGGSTYEQYF. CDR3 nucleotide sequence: TGTGCCAGCAGCTTCGGCGGGTCCACCTACGAGCAGTACTTC.